This TCR beta chain was profiled in a study of post-analysis software for immune sequencing data. Prepared TCR beta cDNA libraries contained unique molecular identifiers. One entry per CDR3 protein results from TCRdb running MiXCR on the PCR reads. Of around 160,000 distinct CDR3 sequences in the sample, roughly 35% are singletons; the top ten hold 25% to 35%. This clonotype appeared a few times. V lost 5 bases and J lost 6; bases outside the gene matches: 14. Looked up from germline, CDR1 is SEHNR and CDR2 is FQNEAQ (reference sequence). The CDR3 consists of 17 residues. The V gene is TRBV7-9, the J gene TRBJ2-3; 10 positions match TRBD2. Specimen: blood, collected after autologous hematopoietic stem cell transplantation. The origin of this receptor is a girl aged 5-17 years with multiple sclerosis. CDR3 region: CASSLRPGLAPLDTQYF. The CDR3 DNA follows: TGTGCCAGCAGCCTACGTCCGGGACTAGCGCCCTTGGATACGCAGTATTTT.